A selection of T cell receptor beta chains follows, all from one sample in a study of vaccination and CD4 T cells after COVID-19. Which antigens these TCRs recognize remains unknown. MiXCR, applied by TCRdb to the PCR reads, yields one record per CDR3 protein. The data contain 15,000 to 20,000 distinct CDR3 sequences, 40% of them singletons. Source material: CD4+ T cells from blood, cultured in vitro. All receptors come from a human donor who had recovered from COVID-19. The CDR3 runs from the conserved cysteine through the conserved F or W. A D gene is named only where the DNA matches it firmly. A clone size is listed for some rows: how often the clone was seen (once, few, many), or a class if it is expanded.

cdr3_length: 14
clone_size: NA
j_call: TRBJ2-7
d_call: TRBD2
v_call: TRBV20-1
cdr3_nt: TGCAGTGCTAGGGGAGGGAGGGGCTCCTACGAGCAGTACTTC
cdr3_aa: CSARGGRGSYEQYF

cdr3_length: 14
clone_size: NA
j_call: TRBJ2-5
d_call: TRBD1
v_call: TRBV24-1
cdr3_nt: TGTGCCACCAGTGACTCGGGACAGGTGGAGACCCAGTACTTC
cdr3_aa: CATSDSGQVETQYF

cdr3_length: 15
clone_size: NA
j_call: TRBJ2-7
d_call: TRBD2
v_call: TRBV7-8
cdr3_nt: TGTGCCAGCAGCTTATTTAGTAGCGGGAGTTACGAGCAGTACTTC
cdr3_aa: CASSLFSSGSYEQYF

cdr3_length: 14
clone_size: NA
j_call: TRBJ2-7
d_call: NA
v_call: TRBV7-9
cdr3_nt: TGTGCCAGCAGCTTTGGGGGGCTGGACTACGAGCAGTACTTC
cdr3_aa: CASSFGGLDYEQYF

cdr3_length: 16
clone_size: NA
j_call: TRBJ2-2
d_call: NA
v_call: TRBV11-3
cdr3_nt: TGTGCCAGCAGCCCACCCACCAAACGGAACACCGGGGAGCTGTTTTTT
cdr3_aa: CASSPPTKRNTGELFF

cdr3_length: 14
clone_size: NA
j_call: TRBJ1-1
d_call: NA
v_call: TRBV5-6
cdr3_nt: TGTGCCAGCAGCTACACAGGGCATCAGGCTGAAGCTTTCTTT
cdr3_aa: CASSYTGHQAEAFF

cdr3_length: 14
clone_size: few
j_call: TRBJ2-1
d_call: TRBD2
v_call: TRBV6-5
cdr3_nt: TGTGCCAGCAGTTGGGGCGGGAGAGCTTATGAGCAGTTCTTC
cdr3_aa: CASSWGGRAYEQFF

cdr3_length: 11
clone_size: NA
j_call: TRBJ2-2
d_call: NA
v_call: TRBV19
cdr3_nt: TGTGCCAGTAAGACCGCCGGGGAGCTGTTTTTT
cdr3_aa: CASKTAGELFF

cdr3_length: 13
clone_size: few
j_call: TRBJ1-1
d_call: NA
v_call: TRBV19
cdr3_nt: TGTGCCAGTAGTAATTATGGAACGGATGAAGCTTTCTTT
cdr3_aa: CASSNYGTDEAFF

cdr3_length: 15
clone_size: few
j_call: TRBJ2-2
d_call: NA
v_call: TRBV6-1
cdr3_nt: TGTGCCAGCAGCAAGGGAGACTGGGGCACCGGGGAGCTGTTTTTT
cdr3_aa: CASSKGDWGTGELFF

cdr3_length: 15
clone_size: few
j_call: TRBJ2-5
d_call: NA
v_call: TRBV25-1
cdr3_nt: TGTGCCAGCAGTGAGCCAGGGCGAGGCCAAGAGACCCAGTACTTC
cdr3_aa: CASSEPGRGQETQYF

cdr3_length: 14
clone_size: medium-sized
j_call: TRBJ1-5
d_call: NA
v_call: TRBV20-1
cdr3_nt: TGCAGTGCTATTTCAGGGAGGGTTAATCAGCCCCAGCATTTT
cdr3_aa: CSAISGRVNQPQHF

cdr3_length: 11
clone_size: few
j_call: TRBJ2-3
d_call: NA
v_call: TRBV2
cdr3_nt: TGTGCCAGCGGCTTACACGATACGCAGTATTTT
cdr3_aa: CASGLHDTQYF

cdr3_length: 12
clone_size: few
j_call: TRBJ2-3
d_call: NA
v_call: TRBV20-1
cdr3_nt: TGCAGTGCTAGGCCTAGGGAGGTGGGGCAGTATTTT
cdr3_aa: CSARPREVGQYF

cdr3_length: 14
clone_size: few
j_call: TRBJ1-5
d_call: NA
v_call: TRBV12-3/TRBV12-4
cdr3_nt: TGTGCCAGCAGTTTAGGGATAGGGAGAGGTCCCCAGCATTTT
cdr3_aa: CASSLGIGRGPQHF

cdr3_length: 18
clone_size: NA
j_call: TRBJ2-7
d_call: NA
v_call: TRBV15
cdr3_nt: TGTGCCACCAGCAGAGATGCCCTAGGACCACATGAACACTACGAGCAGTACTTC
cdr3_aa: CATSRDALGPHEHYEQYF

cdr3_length: 15
clone_size: NA
j_call: TRBJ2-5
d_call: NA
v_call: TRBV24-1
cdr3_nt: TGTGCCACCAGTGATCTATTGGACGGACAAGAGACCCAGTACTTC
cdr3_aa: CATSDLLDGQETQYF

cdr3_length: 16
clone_size: medium-sized
j_call: TRBJ1-2
d_call: TRBD1
v_call: TRBV15
cdr3_nt: TGTGCCACCAGCAGAGATCGCGGGACAGGGTCCTATGGCTACACCTTC
cdr3_aa: CATSRDRGTGSYGYTF

cdr3_length: 14
clone_size: NA
j_call: TRBJ1-2
d_call: NA
v_call: TRBV6-5
cdr3_nt: TGTGCCAGCAGTTACTTAGGGGTGCACTATGGCTACACCTTC
cdr3_aa: CASSYLGVHYGYTF

cdr3_length: 16
clone_size: medium-sized
j_call: TRBJ2-2
d_call: NA
v_call: TRBV15
cdr3_nt: TGTGCCACCAGCAGAGATATCGCCGCGAACACCGGGGAGCTGTTTTTT
cdr3_aa: CATSRDIAANTGELFF

cdr3_length: 13
clone_size: NA
j_call: TRBJ1-2
d_call: NA
v_call: TRBV10-3
cdr3_nt: TGTGCCATCAGTGAGAGCTTTAACTATGGCTACACCTTC
cdr3_aa: CAISESFNYGYTF

cdr3_length: 10
clone_size: few
j_call: TRBJ2-5
d_call: NA
v_call: TRBV2
cdr3_nt: TGTGCCAGCGGTTCGGAGACCCAGTACTTC
cdr3_aa: CASGSETQYF

cdr3_length: 14
clone_size: NA
j_call: TRBJ2-5
d_call: NA
v_call: TRBV7-9
cdr3_nt: TGCGCCAGCAGCTTTCAAACAACAGGGGAGACCCAGTACTTC
cdr3_aa: CASSFQTTGETQYF

cdr3_length: 15
clone_size: NA
j_call: TRBJ2-5
d_call: TRBD1
v_call: TRBV6-1
cdr3_nt: TGTGCCAGCAGTGAGACAGGGGGCAGGGGAGAGACCCAGTACTTC
cdr3_aa: CASSETGGRGETQYF

cdr3_length: 16
clone_size: NA
j_call: TRBJ2-1
d_call: NA
v_call: TRBV7-2
cdr3_nt: TGTGCCAGCAGCTCCGAATCAACACTCTCCTACAATGAGCAGTTCTTC
cdr3_aa: CASSSESTLSYNEQFF

cdr3_length: 16
clone_size: NA
j_call: TRBJ2-6
d_call: NA
v_call: TRBV10-3
cdr3_nt: TGTGCCATCAGTGAGCTGGGAACTGCTGGGGCCAACGTCCTGACTTTC
cdr3_aa: CAISELGTAGANVLTF

cdr3_length: 14
clone_size: NA
j_call: TRBJ2-2
d_call: NA
v_call: TRBV6-1
cdr3_nt: TGTGCCAGCAGTACCACAGGGTACAGGGGGGAGCTGTTTTTT
cdr3_aa: CASSTTGYRGELFF

cdr3_length: 13
clone_size: NA
j_call: TRBJ1-1
d_call: NA
v_call: TRBV6-2/TRBV6-3
cdr3_nt: TGTGCCAGCAGTATGATCAGGGAAACTGAAGCTTTCTTT
cdr3_aa: CASSMIRETEAFF

cdr3_length: 14
clone_size: NA
j_call: TRBJ2-5
d_call: NA
v_call: TRBV11-2
cdr3_nt: TGTGCCAGCAGCCCCCGGGCGGGTGGCGAGACCCAGTACTTC
cdr3_aa: CASSPRAGGETQYF

cdr3_length: 15
clone_size: few
j_call: TRBJ2-7
d_call: TRBD1
v_call: TRBV20-1
cdr3_nt: TGCAGTGCTAGAGAAACCGGGACAGGGGTCCACGAGCAGTACTTC
cdr3_aa: CSARETGTGVHEQYF

cdr3_length: 14
clone_size: NA
j_call: TRBJ1-5
d_call: NA
v_call: TRBV6-4
cdr3_nt: TGTGCCAGGAAACAGGGAGGGAGCAATCAGCCCCAGCATTTT
cdr3_aa: CARKQGGSNQPQHF

cdr3_length: 15
clone_size: few
j_call: TRBJ2-2
d_call: TRBD2
v_call: TRBV19
cdr3_nt: TGTGCCAGTAGGGTTTCTAGCGGCTACACCGGGGAGCTGTTTTTT
cdr3_aa: CASRVSSGYTGELFF

cdr3_length: 14
clone_size: once
j_call: TRBJ2-7
d_call: NA
v_call: TRBV5-1
cdr3_nt: TGCGCCAGCAGCTGGGAGGGACAAAACTACGAGCAGTACTTC
cdr3_aa: CASSWEGQNYEQYF

cdr3_length: 15
clone_size: once
j_call: TRBJ2-5
d_call: TRBD2
v_call: TRBV27
cdr3_nt: TGTGCCAGCAGTCCATTAGCGGGAGGTGGTGAGACCCAGTACTTC
cdr3_aa: CASSPLAGGGETQYF

cdr3_length: 14
clone_size: once
j_call: TRBJ1-5
d_call: NA
v_call: TRBV30
cdr3_nt: TGTGCCTGGAGTGTATCCGGACCCGGTCAGCCCCAGCATTTT
cdr3_aa: CAWSVSGPGQPQHF

cdr3_length: 13
clone_size: NA
j_call: TRBJ2-1
d_call: NA
v_call: TRBV20-1
cdr3_nt: TGCAGTGCTAGCGGAGCCCCCTACAATGAGCAGTTCTTC
cdr3_aa: CSASGAPYNEQFF

cdr3_length: 15
clone_size: NA
j_call: TRBJ1-5
d_call: NA
v_call: TRBV28
cdr3_nt: TGTGCCAGCAGTTTAGAGACAGATTCCAATCAGCCCCAGCATTTT
cdr3_aa: CASSLETDSNQPQHF

cdr3_length: 18
clone_size: NA
j_call: TRBJ2-5
d_call: TRBD2
v_call: TRBV25-1
cdr3_nt: TGTGCCAGCAGCCAACCCGGGACTAGCGGGAGAGACCAAGAGACCCAGTACTTC
cdr3_aa: CASSQPGTSGRDQETQYF

cdr3_length: 12
clone_size: NA
j_call: TRBJ2-5
d_call: NA
v_call: TRBV2
cdr3_nt: TGTGCCAGCAGTGGAATGGGGGAGACCCAGTACTTC
cdr3_aa: CASSGMGETQYF

cdr3_length: 18
clone_size: few
j_call: TRBJ2-2
d_call: TRBD2
v_call: TRBV6-1
cdr3_nt: TGTGCCAGCAGCACCGGGACTAGCGGGGCCGCGAACACCGGGGAGCTGTTTTTT
cdr3_aa: CASSTGTSGAANTGELFF

cdr3_length: 14
clone_size: NA
j_call: TRBJ1-1
d_call: NA
v_call: TRBV5-6
cdr3_nt: TGTGCCAGCAGCTTGCCAATTATGAACACTGAAGCTTTCTTT
cdr3_aa: CASSLPIMNTEAFF

cdr3_length: 13
clone_size: few
j_call: TRBJ2-2
d_call: TRBD2
v_call: TRBV6-1
cdr3_nt: TGTGCCAGCAGAGGAGCGGGAACCGGGGAGCTGTTTTTT
cdr3_aa: CASRGAGTGELFF

cdr3_length: 16
clone_size: NA
j_call: TRBJ2-5
d_call: NA
v_call: TRBV20-1
cdr3_nt: TGCAGTGCTAGAGAGATACATCTAGTGGCGGGGGAGACCCAGTACTTC
cdr3_aa: CSAREIHLVAGETQYF

cdr3_length: 16
clone_size: NA
j_call: TRBJ1-2
d_call: TRBD1
v_call: TRBV3-1
cdr3_nt: TGTGCCAGCAGCCAAACGGGACAGGGATCTAACTATGGCTACACCTTC
cdr3_aa: CASSQTGQGSNYGYTF

cdr3_length: 14
clone_size: NA
j_call: TRBJ2-5
d_call: TRBD2
v_call: TRBV20-1
cdr3_nt: TGCAGTGCTAGTCGGCGGGAGGTTGGAGAGACCCAGTACTTC
cdr3_aa: CSASRREVGETQYF

cdr3_length: 16
clone_size: NA
j_call: TRBJ2-7
d_call: TRBD1
v_call: TRBV27
cdr3_nt: TGTGCCAGCAGAGCGAATTCGGACAGGATAACCTACGAGCAGTACTTC
cdr3_aa: CASRANSDRITYEQYF

cdr3_length: 14
clone_size: few
j_call: TRBJ2-2
d_call: NA
v_call: TRBV7-9
cdr3_nt: TGTGCCAGCACCTATGAGCTAGGGACCGGGGAGCTGTTTTTT
cdr3_aa: CASTYELGTGELFF

cdr3_length: 14
clone_size: NA
j_call: TRBJ2-1
d_call: NA
v_call: TRBV4-2
cdr3_nt: TGTGCCAGCAGCCAAGATTTGCTTACGGTAATGCAATTCTTC
cdr3_aa: CASSQDLLTVMQFF

cdr3_length: 15
clone_size: NA
j_call: TRBJ2-3
d_call: TRBD1
v_call: TRBV24-1
cdr3_nt: TGTGCCACCAGTATCAAGACAGGGGGCGCAGATACGCAGTATTTT
cdr3_aa: CATSIKTGGADTQYF

cdr3_length: 14
clone_size: few
j_call: TRBJ1-2
d_call: NA
v_call: TRBV19
cdr3_nt: TGTGCCAGTATCCCCTCAGGGGCTAACTATGGCTACACCTTC
cdr3_aa: CASIPSGANYGYTF

cdr3_length: 14
clone_size: NA
j_call: TRBJ1-1
d_call: NA
v_call: TRBV19
cdr3_nt: TGTGCCAGTAGTAAAACAGGCGAGAACACTGAAGCTTTCTTT
cdr3_aa: CASSKTGENTEAFF